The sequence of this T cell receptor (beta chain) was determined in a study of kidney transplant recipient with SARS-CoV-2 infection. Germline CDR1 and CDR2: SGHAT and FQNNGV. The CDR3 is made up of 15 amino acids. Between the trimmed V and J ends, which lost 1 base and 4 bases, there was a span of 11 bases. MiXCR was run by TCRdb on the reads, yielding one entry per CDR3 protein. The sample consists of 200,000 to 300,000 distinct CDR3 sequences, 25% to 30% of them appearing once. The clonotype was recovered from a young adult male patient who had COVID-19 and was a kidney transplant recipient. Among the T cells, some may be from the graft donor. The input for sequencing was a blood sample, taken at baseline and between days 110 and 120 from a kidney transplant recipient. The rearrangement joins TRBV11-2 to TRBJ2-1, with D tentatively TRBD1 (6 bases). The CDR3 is CASSLAGAPYNEQFF. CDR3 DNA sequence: TGTGCCAGCAGCTTAGCAGGGGCCCCTTACAATGAGCAGTTCTTC.